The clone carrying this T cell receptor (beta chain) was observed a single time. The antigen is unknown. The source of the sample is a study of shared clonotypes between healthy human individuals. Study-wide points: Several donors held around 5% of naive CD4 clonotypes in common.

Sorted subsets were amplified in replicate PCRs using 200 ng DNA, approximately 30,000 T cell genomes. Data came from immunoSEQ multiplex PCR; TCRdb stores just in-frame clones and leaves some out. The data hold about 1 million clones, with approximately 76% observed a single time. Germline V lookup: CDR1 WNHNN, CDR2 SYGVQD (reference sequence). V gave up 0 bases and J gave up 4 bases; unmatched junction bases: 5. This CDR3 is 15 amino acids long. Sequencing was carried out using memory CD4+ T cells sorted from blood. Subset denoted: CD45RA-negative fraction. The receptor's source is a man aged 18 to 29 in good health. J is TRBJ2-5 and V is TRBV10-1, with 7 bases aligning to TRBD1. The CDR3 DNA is TGCGCCAGCAGTGAGTCGACAGGGTTGCGAGAGACCCAGTACTTC. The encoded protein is CASSESTGLRETQYF.